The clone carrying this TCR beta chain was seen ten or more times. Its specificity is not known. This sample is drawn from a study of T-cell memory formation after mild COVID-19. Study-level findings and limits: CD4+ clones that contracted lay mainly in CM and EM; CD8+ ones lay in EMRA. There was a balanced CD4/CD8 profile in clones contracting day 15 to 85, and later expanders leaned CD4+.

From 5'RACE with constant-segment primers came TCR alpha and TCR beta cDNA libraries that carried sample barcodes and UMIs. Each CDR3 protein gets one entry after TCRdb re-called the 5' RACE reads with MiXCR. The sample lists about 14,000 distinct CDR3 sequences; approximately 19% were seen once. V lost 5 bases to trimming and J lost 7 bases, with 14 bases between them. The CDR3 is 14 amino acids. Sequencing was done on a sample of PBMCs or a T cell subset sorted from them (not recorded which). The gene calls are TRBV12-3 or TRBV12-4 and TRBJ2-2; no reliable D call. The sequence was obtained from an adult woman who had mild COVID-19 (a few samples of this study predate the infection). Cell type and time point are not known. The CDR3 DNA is TGTGCCAGCAGTCAGCTGGGCCTCAGCGGGGAGCTGTTTTTT. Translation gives CASSQLGLSGELFF.